This T cell receptor (beta chain) came from a study of CD8 T cells in Susac syndrome. The recently defined diagnostic criteria for definite or probable disease were met by the Susac syndrome patients. RNA in amounts of 0.5 to 1 ug was reverse transcribed with random hexamers. TCRdb analysed the immunoSEQ multiplex PCR reads with MiXCR anew, one entry per CDR3 protein. The sample consists of about 140,000 distinct CDR3 sequences, over 90% of them appearing once. The V gene lost 6 bases and the J gene lost 5 bases, with 5 bases spanning the gap. The CDR3 runs to 10 residues. Germline V gene lookup returns CDR1 LGHDT and CDR2 YNNKEL (reference sequence).

The TCR comes from a human donor with Susac syndrome. Material: CD4+ T cells from PBMCs. The chain has TRBV3-1 and TRBJ2-7; unclear D gene. CDR3 protein: CASSGDEQYF. As DNA, the CDR3 is TGTGCCAGCAGTGGGGACGAGCAGTACTTC.